The count of the clone carrying this T cell receptor beta chain is one. The data stem from a study of T cell responses to AZD1222 COVID-19 vaccine. Germline V CDR1 and CDR2: KGHSH, LQKENI. The CDR3 contains 16 residues. Trimming took 1 base from V and 5 from J; bases not matched to a gene: 7. TCRdb's table, derived via immunoSEQ multiplex PCR, lists solely in-frame clones and lacks some. In the table there are more than 95,000 clones, approximately 90% of which are singletons. J is TRBJ1-1 and V is TRBV18; 10 bases are shared with TRBD1. The source material was peripheral blood, sampled on day 0 of AZD1222 vaccination. The TCR comes from an adult in good health. CDR3 sequence reads: CASSPRGAGQGTEAFF. In nucleotides, the CDR3 is TGTGCCAGCTCACCACGTGGTGCGGGACAGGGGACTGAAGCTTTCTTT.